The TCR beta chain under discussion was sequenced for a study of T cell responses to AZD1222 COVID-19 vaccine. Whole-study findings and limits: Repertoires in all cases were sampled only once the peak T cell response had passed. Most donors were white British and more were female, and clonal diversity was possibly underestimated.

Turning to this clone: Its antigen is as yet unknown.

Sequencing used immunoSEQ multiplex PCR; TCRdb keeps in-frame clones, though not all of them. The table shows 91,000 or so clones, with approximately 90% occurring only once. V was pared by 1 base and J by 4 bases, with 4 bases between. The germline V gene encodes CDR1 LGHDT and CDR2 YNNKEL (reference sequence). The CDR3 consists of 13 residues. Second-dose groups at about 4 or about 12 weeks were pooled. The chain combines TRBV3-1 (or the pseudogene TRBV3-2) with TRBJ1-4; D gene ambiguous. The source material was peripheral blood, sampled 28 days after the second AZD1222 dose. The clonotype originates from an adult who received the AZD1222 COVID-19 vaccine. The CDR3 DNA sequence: TGTGCCAGCAGCCAAGGGTATAATGAAAAACTGTTTTTT. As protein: CASSQGYNEKLFF.